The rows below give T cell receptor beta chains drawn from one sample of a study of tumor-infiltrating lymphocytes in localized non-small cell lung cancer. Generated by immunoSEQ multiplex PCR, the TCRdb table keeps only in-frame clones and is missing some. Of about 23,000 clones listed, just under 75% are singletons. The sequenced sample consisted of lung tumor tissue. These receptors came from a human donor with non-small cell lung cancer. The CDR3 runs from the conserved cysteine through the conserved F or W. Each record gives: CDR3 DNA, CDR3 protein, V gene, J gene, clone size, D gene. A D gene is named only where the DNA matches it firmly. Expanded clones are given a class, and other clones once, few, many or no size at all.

DNA: TGCAGCGTTCCTGGGGCACTTCTTTACAATGAGCAGTTCTTC; CDR3: CSVPGALLYNEQFF; V: TRBV29-1; J: TRBJ2-1; size: .; D: .
DNA: TGTGCCTGGAGTCAATTAGGACGAGGCTACACCTTC; CDR3: CAWSQLGRGYTF; V: TRBV30; J: TRBJ1-2; size: .; D: .
DNA: TGTGCCAGCAGCCTACGGATACCGGGACAGAGCTCTGGAAACACCATATATTTT; CDR3: CASSLRIPGQSSGNTIYF; V: TRBV11-2; J: TRBJ1-3; size: .; D: TRBD1
DNA: TGTGCCAGCAGTACAGGGGGCGCGGGTGAAAAACTGTTTTTT; CDR3: CASSTGGAGEKLFF; V: TRBV25-1; J: TRBJ1-4; size: .; D: TRBD1
DNA: TGTGCCAGCAGCTTTTCTCAGGGCATGAACACTGAAGCTTTCTTT; CDR3: CASSFSQGMNTEAFF; V: TRBV7-2; J: TRBJ1-1; size: .; D: .
DNA: TGTGCCTGGAGTGTGTCCTCCAATCAGCCCCAGCATTTT; CDR3: CAWSVSSNQPQHF; V: TRBV30; J: TRBJ1-5; size: .; D: .
DNA: TGTGCCAGCAGTGTACCCAGCACCTTCTCAAGCTTC; CDR3: CASSVPSTFSSF; V: TRBV2; J: TRBJ2-7; size: once; D: .
DNA: TGTGCCAGCAGCTTGGATCAGGCCGGTAATGAAAAACTGTTTTTT; CDR3: CASSLDQAGNEKLFF; V: TRBV5-4; J: TRBJ1-4; size: .; D: .
DNA: TGTGCCAGCAGCGCACAGGACGGGATTCACTATGGCTACACCTTC; CDR3: CASSAQDGIHYGYTF; V: TRBV5-6; J: TRBJ1-2; size: few; D: .
DNA: TGTGCCAGCAGCCGACCCACCGACACCGGGGAGCTGTTTTTT; CDR3: CASSRPTDTGELFF; V: TRBV9; J: TRBJ2-2; size: .; D: .
DNA: TGTGCCAGCAGCTTTGGCAGGGGTAGCGGCTACACCTTC; CDR3: CASSFGRGSGYTF; V: TRBV11-3; J: TRBJ1-2; size: .; D: .
DNA: TGTGCCAGCAGCTTGGGAGGGGGACAGGGATTAGCTAACTATGGCTACACCTTC; CDR3: CASSLGGGQGLANYGYTF; V: TRBV5-4; J: TRBJ1-2; size: .; D: TRBD1
DNA: TGTGCCAGCAGTTACTCTGGGGATGGCTACACCTTC; CDR3: CASSYSGDGYTF; V: TRBV6-5; J: TRBJ1-2; size: .; D: .
DNA: TGCAGCGTTGAGAGCGGGGGGGTATACAATGAGCAGTTCTTC; CDR3: CSVESGGVYNEQFF; V: TRBV29-1; J: TRBJ2-1; size: .; D: TRBD2
DNA: TGTGCCAGCAGCTTAGGTAGCGGGGGTGCCGGGGAGCTGTTTTTT; CDR3: CASSLGSGGAGELFF; V: TRBV11-2; J: TRBJ2-2; size: .; D: TRBD2
DNA: TGTGCCAGCTCACCACTCGAGAAGGGCACTGAAGCTTTCTTT; CDR3: CASSPLEKGTEAFF; V: TRBV18; J: TRBJ1-1; size: .; D: .
DNA: TGTGCCAGCAGCTTTCGACAGGCGAACACTGAAGCTTTCTTT; CDR3: CASSFRQANTEAFF; V: TRBV5-6; J: TRBJ1-1; size: .; D: .
DNA: TGCGCCAGCAGCACGGGACATTCTGTAGGCCATGGCTACACCTTC; CDR3: CASSTGHSVGHGYTF; V: TRBV4-1; J: TRBJ1-2; size: .; D: .
DNA: TGCGCCAGCAGTGGCCGACCCAATCTGGGCTACACCTTC; CDR3: CASSGRPNLGYTF; V: TRBV10-1; J: TRBJ1-2; size: .; D: .
DNA: TGTGCCAGCAGCCCTCACTACGAGCAGTACTTC; CDR3: CASSPHYEQYF; V: TRBV11-2; J: TRBJ2-7; size: .; D: .
DNA: TGTGCTTCGGGGTTATCTAGCCGGGGCAATGAGCAGTTCTTC; CDR3: CASGLSSRGNEQFF; V: TRBV9; J: TRBJ2-1; size: .; D: .
DNA: TGTGCCAGCAGATCTACAGGGGACACTGAAGCTTTCTTT; CDR3: CASRSTGDTEAFF; V: TRBV6-1; J: TRBJ1-1; size: .; D: TRBD1
DNA: TGTGCCAGCAGTGTACGGGGGGCGAGCAATCAGCCCCAGCATTTT; CDR3: CASSVRGASNQPQHF; V: TRBV2; J: TRBJ1-5; size: .; D: .
DNA: TGTGCCAGCAGCTTAGACGGGACAAGGGGAATCGGCTACACCTTC; CDR3: CASSLDGTRGIGYTF; V: TRBV7-2; J: TRBJ1-2; size: .; D: .
DNA: TGTGCCAGCGGGAACCCACAGGGGTCCGGGGAGCTGTTTTTT; CDR3: CASGNPQGSGELFF; V: TRBV7-7; J: TRBJ2-2; size: few; D: TRBD1
DNA: TGTGCCATCAGTGAGGTGGGACAGAGCTCCTACGAGCAGTACTTC; CDR3: CAISEVGQSSYEQYF; V: TRBV10-3; J: TRBJ2-7; size: .; D: TRBD1
DNA: TGTGCCAGCAGCCCCCTCAACAGGGGAAAGGACGAGCAGTACTTC; CDR3: CASSPLNRGKDEQYF; V: TRBV5-6; J: TRBJ2-7; size: .; D: TRBD1
DNA: TGCGCCAGCAGCACGGGGGAGGCCGGGGAGCTGTTTTTT; CDR3: CASSTGEAGELFF; V: TRBV10-1; J: TRBJ2-2; size: .; D: .
DNA: TGTGCCAGCAGTGCACAGGGGTTCGAAGAGCAGTACTTC; CDR3: CASSAQGFEEQYF; V: TRBV6-1; J: TRBJ2-7; size: .; D: TRBD1
DNA: TGTGCCAGCTCACGTGGGGCCGACTACGAGCAGTACTTC; CDR3: CASSRGADYEQYF; V: TRBV18; J: TRBJ2-7; size: .; D: .
DNA: TGTGCCAGCAGCACGCGGGACGGCCTGTTGGATGAGCAGTTCTTC; CDR3: CASSTRDGLLDEQFF; V: TRBV11-2; J: TRBJ2-1; size: .; D: .
DNA: TGTGCCAGCAGCCAAGACTATAGTGGTACTCAAGCTTTCTTT; CDR3: CASSQDYSGTQAFF; V: TRBV14; J: TRBJ1-1; size: .; D: .
DNA: TGTGCCATCAGTACTGGGGCCGACTATGGCTACACCTTC; CDR3: CAISTGADYGYTF; V: TRBV10-3; J: TRBJ1-2; size: .; D: .
DNA: TGTGCCTGGAGTTCTTCCGGGACAATGACTAGCTACACCTTC; CDR3: CAWSSSGTMTSYTF; V: TRBV30; J: TRBJ1-2; size: .; D: .
DNA: TGTGCCAGCAAGGTGGATTTGTACACTGAAGCTTTCTTT; CDR3: CASKVDLYTEAFF; V: TRBV6-1; J: TRBJ1-1; size: .; D: .
DNA: TGTGCCAGAAGCTTGCAGGACGAGCAGTACTTC; CDR3: CARSLQDEQYF; V: TRBV5-3; J: TRBJ2-7; size: .; D: .
DNA: TGTGCCAGCAGCTTAGGGAATGAGCAGTTCTTC; CDR3: CASSLGNEQFF; V: TRBV7-2; J: TRBJ2-1; size: .; D: .
DNA: TGTGCCAGCAGCCCCGGACAGGGGGGAGCTTTCTTT; CDR3: CASSPGQGGAFF; V: TRBV7-2; J: TRBJ1-1; size: .; D: TRBD1
DNA: TGCAGTGCTAGAGACCTGGATGGCTACACCTTC; CDR3: CSARDLDGYTF; V: TRBV20-1; J: TRBJ1-2; size: once; D: .
DNA: TGTGCCAGCAGTTCGATAGGAAAACTACCCACAGGTACGCAGTATTTT; CDR3: CASSSIGKLPTGTQYF; V: TRBV5-4; J: TRBJ2-3; size: few; D: .
DNA: TGTGCCAGCAGTGAAATGAGTTCCGGGGAGCTGTTTTTT; CDR3: CASSEMSSGELFF; V: TRBV6-1; J: TRBJ2-2; size: .; D: .
DNA: TGTGCCAGCAGCTTTGACAGGGGGCGATTCTCTGAAGCTTTCTTT; CDR3: CASSFDRGRFSEAFF; V: TRBV5-4; J: TRBJ1-1; size: .; D: TRBD1
DNA: TGCAGCGTGTCAGACAGGGTAAATGCGAACACCGGGGAGCTGTTTTTT; CDR3: CSVSDRVNANTGELFF; V: TRBV29-1; J: TRBJ2-2; size: .; D: TRBD1
DNA: TGCGCCAGCAGCGTGGGGGGACGGGCGAACACTGAAGCTTTCTTT; CDR3: CASSVGGRANTEAFF; V: TRBV5-1; J: TRBJ1-1; size: .; D: .
DNA: TGTGCCAGCACTAGAGAGGGCGAGCAGTACTTC; CDR3: CASTREGEQYF; V: TRBV6-5; J: TRBJ2-7; size: few; D: .
DNA: TGTGCCAGCAGCTCTACTAGCGGGGGGGTGGAGACCCAGTACTTC; CDR3: CASSSTSGGVETQYF; V: TRBV7-8; J: TRBJ2-5; size: .; D: TRBD2
DNA: TGTGCCAGCAGCTTAGCCCAGCGTAGCTACAATGAGCAGTTCTTC; CDR3: CASSLAQRSYNEQFF; V: TRBV7-6; J: TRBJ2-1; size: few; D: .
DNA: TGTGCCAGCAGCTTCGTCTTCGCTTCCTCCAGGGCTTATCAGCCCCAGCATTTT; CDR3: CASSFVFASSRAYQPQHF; V: TRBV5-5; J: TRBJ1-5; size: .; D: .
DNA: TGTGCCAGTAGTAGTGGGAATATGAACACTGAAGCTTTCTTT; CDR3: CASSSGNMNTEAFF; V: TRBV19; J: TRBJ1-1; size: .; D: .
DNA: TGCAGCCTATGGGACAGGGCGAGCACAGATACGCAGTATTTT; CDR3: CSLWDRASTDTQYF; V: TRBV29-1; J: TRBJ2-3; size: .; D: TRBD1
DNA: TGCGCCAGCAGCTTCGGGGAAGACAGGGCGAACACCGGGGAGCTGTTTTTT; CDR3: CASSFGEDRANTGELFF; V: TRBV5-1; J: TRBJ2-2; size: .; D: TRBD1
DNA: TGCGCCAGCAGCTTGAGCATGAACACTGAAGCTTTCTTT; CDR3: CASSLSMNTEAFF; V: TRBV5-1; J: TRBJ1-1; size: .; D: .